This T cell receptor (beta chain) originates from a study of shared clonotypes between healthy human individuals. General observations from the study: Generally, naive subsets came out with larger estimated richness than memory subsets.

Remarks on this clone: Its antigen is as yet unknown.

Per the original data handling: There were no quality scores in the junction-only immunoSEQ sequences, so filtering differed. Profiling relied on immunoSEQ multiplex PCR, and the TCRdb table lists in-frame clones only, not all of them. D and trimming were read from the DNA, whereas the V and J calls and clone size are those reported in that table. The data contain millions of clones, 85% to 95% of them singletons. CDR1 is MNHEY and CDR2 is SVGAGI in the germline V gene. The V end lost 5 bases, the J end lost 1 base, and 11 bases lay between the germline ends. The CDR3 length is 14 residues. The chain combines TRBV6-5 with TRBJ1-1; D might be TRBD1 (6 bases). This sequence was found in a man aged 18-30 years in good health. Source material: naive CD4+ T cells sorted from blood. Documented subset: CD45RA+ positively selected. CDR3 sequence (DNA): TGTGCCAGCAGTCGACAGGCGACGAACACTGAAGCTTTCTTT. It codes for CASSRQATNTEAFF.